This T cell receptor (beta chain) was sequenced in a study of PD-L1 blockade in urothelial cancer. Study-level information: Samples of blood were analyzed 3 weeks (second dose) and 6 weeks after treatment start.

This table comes from immunoSEQ multiplex PCR, and its TCRdb copy is limited to in-frame clones, with some not included. The sample lists roughly 32,000 clones; about 88% were seen once. CDR1 GTSNPN and CDR2 SVGIG come from the germline V gene (reference sequence). Trimming cost V 3 bases and J 8 bases, with 14 bases left between them. This CDR3 is 13 amino acids long. Time point reported: peripheral blood 6 weeks after treatment start. The clonotype originates from a man older than 75 with urothelial cancer. The chain employs TRBV30 and TRBJ2-1; D is perhaps TRBD2 (6 bases). The sequencing here drew on PBMCs, taken around atezolizumab (anti-PD-L1) treatment. The CDR3 sequence is CAWRSEGGDEQFF. CDR3 in DNA: TGTGCCTGGAGGAGTGAGGGAGGAGATGAGCAGTTCTTC. Based on the CDR3 plus reference TRBV30 and TRBJ2-1, the full variable domain is SQTIHQWPATLVQPVGSPLSLECTVEGTSNPNLYWYRQAAGRGLQLLFYSVGIGQISSEVPQNLSASRPQDRQFILSSKKLLLSDSGFYLCAWRSEGGDEQFFGPGTRLTVL.